These T cell receptor beta chains were read from a single sample in a study of human T cells and chemical hapten exposure. TCRdb recomputed calls from the RACE reads with MiXCR, one row per CDR3 protein. The sample lists around 99,000 distinct CDR3 sequences; approximately 13% were seen once. The source was whole blood, collected in connection with sensitization to the hapten diphenylcyclopropenone (DPC). The receptors stem from a woman between 40 and 55 years old with alopecia areata. Some clones in this sample may be carry-over from other donors' samples. The CDR3 runs from the conserved cysteine through the conserved F or W. Fields, in order: clone size, V gene, D gene, J gene, CDR3 DNA, CDR3 protein. D genes are given only for firm matches. The size field is filled for only some rows; it gives once, few, many or a size class.

clone size: NA; V gene: TRBV24-1; D gene: NA; J gene: TRBJ2-2; CDR3 DNA: TGTGCCACCAGTGATCCCGGGACTGCCCCGAACACCGGGGAGCTGTTTTTT; CDR3 protein: CATSDPGTAPNTGELFF
clone size: few; V gene: TRBV24-1; D gene: NA; J gene: TRBJ1-5; CDR3 DNA: TGTGCCTCCTCATTACCAGGAAACAATCAGCCCCAGCATTTT; CDR3 protein: CASSLPGNNQPQHF
clone size: many; V gene: TRBV11-1; D gene: TRBD2; J gene: TRBJ2-7; CDR3 DNA: TGTGCCAGCAGCCCCCAAAGCGGGAGCCGGGGATACGAGCAGTACTTC; CDR3 protein: CASSPQSGSRGYEQYF
clone size: few; V gene: TRBV11-3; D gene: TRBD2; J gene: TRBJ2-1; CDR3 DNA: TGTGCCAGCAGCCTTACCGGGACTAGCGGGAGGGATGAGCAGTTCTTC; CDR3 protein: CASSLTGTSGRDEQFF
clone size: many; V gene: TRBV4-2; D gene: TRBD1; J gene: TRBJ1-2; CDR3 DNA: TGTGCCAGCAGCCAAGAATCCGGGACAGGGACCTATGGCTACACCTTC; CDR3 protein: CASSQESGTGTYGYTF
clone size: few; V gene: TRBV4-3; D gene: NA; J gene: TRBJ1-6; CDR3 DNA: TGCGCCAGCAGCCAAGGCCAGGATAATTCACCCCTCCACTTT; CDR3 protein: CASSQGQDNSPLHF
clone size: many; V gene: TRBV5-1; D gene: NA; J gene: TRBJ2-2; CDR3 DNA: TGCGCCAGCAGCTTGGGCAGCACCGGGGAGCTGTTTTTT; CDR3 protein: CASSLGSTGELFF
clone size: few; V gene: TRBV29-1; D gene: NA; J gene: TRBJ1-1; CDR3 DNA: TGCAGCGCCCTTTTTACGGTGAACACTGAAGCTTTCTTT; CDR3 protein: CSALFTVNTEAFF
clone size: many; V gene: TRBV6-5; D gene: TRBD2; J gene: TRBJ2-1; CDR3 DNA: TGTGCCAGCAGCCCCCGGACTAGCGGAATTTACAATGAGCAGTTCTTC; CDR3 protein: CASSPRTSGIYNEQFF
clone size: many; V gene: TRBV2; D gene: TRBD2; J gene: TRBJ2-7; CDR3 DNA: TGTGCCAGCAGGCGGGAGTCCTACGAGCAGTACTTC; CDR3 protein: CASRRESYEQYF
clone size: NA; V gene: TRBV18; D gene: TRBD1; J gene: TRBJ1-2; CDR3 DNA: TGTGCCAGCTCACCGGACAGGAACGGCGATGGCTACACCTTC; CDR3 protein: CASSPDRNGDGYTF
clone size: NA; V gene: TRBV5-5; D gene: TRBD2; J gene: TRBJ2-2; CDR3 DNA: TGTGCCAGCAGCTTGGGTGCGGGAGGGCCGCCCGGGGAGCTGTTTTTT; CDR3 protein: CASSLGAGGPPGELFF
clone size: few; V gene: TRBV20-1; D gene: NA; J gene: TRBJ1-5; CDR3 DNA: TGCAGTGCTAGTGACCGGCCTAATCAGCCCCAGCATTTT; CDR3 protein: CSASDRPNQPQHF
clone size: few; V gene: TRBV4-1; D gene: NA; J gene: TRBJ1-6; CDR3 DNA: TGCGCCAGCAGCCAAGGGACAGTCCCTAATTCACCCCTCCACTTT; CDR3 protein: CASSQGTVPNSPLHF
clone size: NA; V gene: TRBV28; D gene: TRBD1; J gene: TRBJ1-5; CDR3 DNA: TGTGCCAGCAGATCCGACAGGGAAAGGGCTCAGCCCCAGCATTTT; CDR3 protein: CASRSDRERAQPQHF
clone size: NA; V gene: TRBV6-2/TRBV6-3; D gene: TRBD2; J gene: TRBJ2-1; CDR3 DNA: TGTGCCAGCAGTTCCCGAATAGCGGGAGGGACCTCCTACAATGAGCAGTTCTTC; CDR3 protein: CASSSRIAGGTSYNEQFF
clone size: NA; V gene: TRBV28; D gene: TRBD1; J gene: TRBJ2-7; CDR3 DNA: TGTGCCAGCAGCGCTGCTCGGACCGGGACAGGGGGTTCCGAGCAGTACTTC; CDR3 protein: CASSAARTGTGGSEQYF
clone size: few; V gene: TRBV10-3; D gene: NA; J gene: TRBJ2-3; CDR3 DNA: TGTGCCATCAGATCCGATCCAGCGGTTGATACGCAGTATTTT; CDR3 protein: CAIRSDPAVDTQYF
clone size: NA; V gene: TRBV11-3; D gene: TRBD1; J gene: TRBJ2-1; CDR3 DNA: TGTGCCAGCAGCAGAGGGGGCTTCTCAGATGAGCAGTTCTTC; CDR3 protein: CASSRGGFSDEQFF
clone size: few; V gene: TRBV7-2; D gene: NA; J gene: TRBJ2-5; CDR3 DNA: TGTGCCAGCAGCTTAGACAGGGATGAGACCCAGTACTTC; CDR3 protein: CASSLDRDETQYF
clone size: few; V gene: TRBV7-2; D gene: NA; J gene: TRBJ2-2; CDR3 DNA: TGTGCCAGCAGCTTAGCGGGGCCAACTAACACCGGGGAGCTGTTTTTT; CDR3 protein: CASSLAGPTNTGELFF
clone size: NA; V gene: TRBV7-3; D gene: TRBD2; J gene: TRBJ2-2; CDR3 DNA: TGTGCCAGCAGCTTAATGGTAGCGGGAGGCGCCGGGGAGCTGTTTTTT; CDR3 protein: CASSLMVAGGAGELFF
clone size: NA; V gene: TRBV4-2; D gene: NA; J gene: TRBJ2-6; CDR3 DNA: TGTGCCAGCAGCCCAGGACAGTTCTCTGGGGCCAACGTCCTGACTTTC; CDR3 protein: CASSPGQFSGANVLTF
clone size: many; V gene: TRBV23-1; D gene: TRBD1; J gene: TRBJ2-7; CDR3 DNA: TGCGCCAGCAGTCAATCTAGGGACAGATTGAACTACGAGCAGTACTTC; CDR3 protein: CASSQSRDRLNYEQYF
clone size: few; V gene: TRBV7-2; D gene: NA; J gene: TRBJ1-2; CDR3 DNA: TGTGCCAGCAGCTTAGGGGGCAGTATCTATGGCTACACCTTC; CDR3 protein: CASSLGGSIYGYTF
clone size: few; V gene: TRBV12-3/TRBV12-4; D gene: NA; J gene: TRBJ1-2; CDR3 DNA: TGTGCCAGCAGATACACTCGCGGACCGATCTTC; CDR3 protein: CASRYTRGPIF
clone size: many; V gene: TRBV12-3/TRBV12-4; D gene: NA; J gene: TRBJ1-3; CDR3 DNA: TGTGCCAGCAGCCGTAGTGGAAACACCATATATTTT; CDR3 protein: CASSRSGNTIYF
clone size: many; V gene: TRBV19; D gene: NA; J gene: TRBJ2-5; CDR3 DNA: TGTGCCAGTAGGCGGTCAGTTTGGCTAACCCAAGAGACCCAGTACTTC; CDR3 protein: CASRRSVWLTQETQYF
clone size: few; V gene: TRBV6-5; D gene: NA; J gene: TRBJ1-1; CDR3 DNA: TGTGCCAGCAGTTACCCTGGGGGGGAAGCTTTCTTT; CDR3 protein: CASSYPGGEAFF
clone size: few; V gene: TRBV7-2; D gene: NA; J gene: TRBJ1-2; CDR3 DNA: TGTGCCAGCAGTCTAGCGGGCCGTGACTATGGCTACACCTTC; CDR3 protein: CASSLAGRDYGYTF
clone size: many; V gene: TRBV5-5; D gene: TRBD1; J gene: TRBJ2-7; CDR3 DNA: TGTGCCAGCAGCTTGGGACAGGGGGTCGACGAGCAGTACTTC; CDR3 protein: CASSLGQGVDEQYF
clone size: many; V gene: TRBV4-3; D gene: TRBD2; J gene: TRBJ2-1; CDR3 DNA: TGCGCCAGCAGCTCAGGTTTTCGACAGGGTGGCGGGAGGGGGCAGTTCTTC; CDR3 protein: CASSSGFRQGGGRGQFF
clone size: many; V gene: TRBV28; D gene: TRBD2; J gene: TRBJ2-1; CDR3 DNA: TGTGCCAGCAGTTTCAGTCTAGCGGGGAACGAGCAGTTCTTC; CDR3 protein: CASSFSLAGNEQFF
clone size: NA; V gene: TRBV6-2/TRBV6-3; D gene: NA; J gene: TRBJ2-7; CDR3 DNA: TGTGCCAGCACCCCCAGGGAGACCTACGAGCAGTACTTC; CDR3 protein: CASTPRETYEQYF
clone size: many; V gene: TRBV12-3/TRBV12-4; D gene: TRBD1; J gene: TRBJ2-1; CDR3 DNA: TGTGCCAGCAGGTCGCGACAGGGGGCTGAAAATGAGCAGTTCTTC; CDR3 protein: CASRSRQGAENEQFF
clone size: NA; V gene: TRBV11-1; D gene: NA; J gene: TRBJ2-1; CDR3 DNA: TGTGCCAGCAGCTTACACTCCTCCAATGAGCAGTTCTTC; CDR3 protein: CASSLHSSNEQFF
clone size: few; V gene: TRBV4-3; D gene: NA; J gene: TRBJ1-6; CDR3 DNA: TGCGCCAGCAGCCAAGATTGGGAGGGTTATAATTCACCCCTCCACTTT; CDR3 protein: CASSQDWEGYNSPLHF
clone size: many; V gene: TRBV12-3/TRBV12-4; D gene: NA; J gene: TRBJ2-7; CDR3 DNA: TGTGCCAGCAGTTCCCGGGACGGACCCTACGAGCAGTACTTC; CDR3 protein: CASSSRDGPYEQYF
clone size: many; V gene: TRBV12-3/TRBV12-4; D gene: TRBD1; J gene: TRBJ2-6; CDR3 DNA: TGTGCCAGCAGTCCCGGACAGGGGGCGCTGGGGGCCAACGTCCTGACTTTC; CDR3 protein: CASSPGQGALGANVLTF
clone size: NA; V gene: TRBV11-2; D gene: TRBD2; J gene: TRBJ2-3; CDR3 DNA: TGTGCCAGCAGCCCCGGACTAGCGGTCACAGATACGCAGTATTTT; CDR3 protein: CASSPGLAVTDTQYF
clone size: many; V gene: TRBV19; D gene: NA; J gene: TRBJ2-1; CDR3 DNA: TGTGCCAGTAGTATCATAGGTCCCGGGAGAGAAAATGAGCAGTTCTTC; CDR3 protein: CASSIIGPGRENEQFF
clone size: many; V gene: TRBV6-6; D gene: NA; J gene: TRBJ2-6; CDR3 DNA: TGTGCCAGCAGTCGCGCAGGTGCCTCTGGGGCCAACGTCCTGACTTTC; CDR3 protein: CASSRAGASGANVLTF
clone size: many; V gene: TRBV25-1; D gene: TRBD1; J gene: TRBJ2-5; CDR3 DNA: TGTGCCAGCAGGACAGGGGGGGAGACCCAGTACTTC; CDR3 protein: CASRTGGETQYF
clone size: few; V gene: TRBV6-1; D gene: NA; J gene: TRBJ2-1; CDR3 DNA: TGTGCCACCCGTCTGAGAGGGTACAATGAGCAGTTCTTC; CDR3 protein: CATRLRGYNEQFF
clone size: few; V gene: TRBV11-2; D gene: NA; J gene: TRBJ2-7; CDR3 DNA: TGTGCCAGCAGCTTGACTAGTGGGGAGCAGTACTTC; CDR3 protein: CASSLTSGEQYF
clone size: many; V gene: TRBV6-1; D gene: NA; J gene: TRBJ2-3; CDR3 DNA: TGTGCCAGCAGAGGTTGGGGGCGGACAGATACGCAGTATTTT; CDR3 protein: CASRGWGRTDTQYF
clone size: NA; V gene: TRBV20-1; D gene: TRBD1; J gene: TRBJ2-2; CDR3 DNA: TGCAGTGCTAGAGCGACAGGGGGCTTATTCACCGGGGAGCTGTTTTTT; CDR3 protein: CSARATGGLFTGELFF
clone size: NA; V gene: TRBV28; D gene: NA; J gene: TRBJ2-7; CDR3 DNA: TGTGCCAGCGGGGCAACCTACGAGCAGTACTTC; CDR3 protein: CASGATYEQYF
clone size: many; V gene: TRBV7-3; D gene: NA; J gene: TRBJ2-1; CDR3 DNA: TGTGCCAGCAGCTTACTGGATAGTCGCGGGAATGAGCAGTTCTTC; CDR3 protein: CASSLLDSRGNEQFF
clone size: NA; V gene: TRBV7-2; D gene: NA; J gene: TRBJ1-2; CDR3 DNA: TGTGCCAGCAGCTTGGACCCTTCTAACTATGGCTACACCTTC; CDR3 protein: CASSLDPSNYGYTF
clone size: many; V gene: TRBV2; D gene: NA; J gene: TRBJ2-1; CDR3 DNA: TGTGCCAGCAGTGAAGGCAAATACAATGAGCAGTTCTTC; CDR3 protein: CASSEGKYNEQFF